A selection of T cell receptor beta chains follows, all from one sample in a study of glioma-infiltrating T cells. TCRdb ran MiXCR on the multiplex PCR reads and lists one entry per CDR3 protein. The sample has around 390,000 distinct CDR3 sequences; more than 35% are singletons. Sequencing was done on a sample of glioma tissue, nonneoplastic brain tissue, or PBMCs (not recorded which). Receptors were obtained from a human donor with low-grade glioma or glioblastoma, undergoing nonglioma brain surgery, or in good health (not recorded which). CDR3s include the opening cysteine and the closing phenylalanine or tryptophan. Fields, in order: clone size, V gene, J gene, D gene, CDR3 DNA, CDR3 protein. A D gene is named only where the DNA matches it firmly. Size tells how often a clone was seen (once, few, many) or the class of an expanded clone, and some rows leave it out.

once	TRBV7-2	TRBJ1-6	TRBD1	TGTGCCAGCAGCACCTCGGGACAGCGTTTTTCACCCCTCCACTTT	CASSTSGQRFSPLHF
.	TRBV7-2	TRBJ2-7	.	TGTGCCAGCAGCTATAGTGTGGCGGACGGCAATACCTACGAGCAGTACTTC	CASSYSVADGNTYEQYF
.	TRBV28	TRBJ2-1	.	TGTGCCAGCAGAGAGAGAGCGGGCATAGGGTACAATGAGCAGTTCTTC	CASRERAGIGYNEQFF
many	TRBV6-2/TRBV6-3	TRBJ1-5	.	TGTGCCAGCAGAGGACCAGGGGCGCAGCCCCAGCATTTT	CASRGPGAQPQHF
few	TRBV20-1	TRBJ2-1	TRBD2	TGCAGTGCTACGACACTAGCGGTGGGGCACAATGAGCAGTTCTTC	CSATTLAVGHNEQFF
.	TRBV27	TRBJ2-1	TRBD2	TGTGCCAGCAGACCTTCCGGGACTAGCGGGAGGATTTCCTACAATGAGCAGTTCTTC	CASRPSGTSGRISYNEQFF
many	TRBV20-1	TRBJ1-2	.	TGCAGTGCTAGAACCCCTGGGGGGGTTTTGGGCTATGGCTACACCTTC	CSARTPGGVLGYGYTF
many	TRBV6-2/TRBV6-3	TRBJ2-3	.	TGTGCCAGCAGTTACTCCTTGACAGACGCAGATACGCAGTATTTT	CASSYSLTDADTQYF
many	TRBV20-1	TRBJ2-3	TRBD2	TGCAGTGCTAGCCCTAGCGGAAGCACAGATACGCAGTATTTT	CSASPSGSTDTQYF
.	TRBV4-2	TRBJ2-3	.	TGTGCCAGCAGCCCCCCCCGGGTTATCGGAATCACAGATACGCAGTATTTT	CASSPPRVIGITDTQYF
.	TRBV19	TRBJ1-6	.	TGTGCCAGTAGTTCGGACGTTAGCTCCTATAATTCACCCCTCCACTTT	CASSSDVSSYNSPLHF
.	TRBV7-9	TRBJ1-2	.	TGTGCCAGCAGCTTAGAGGCGGTTTGGGGCTACACCTTC	CASSLEAVWGYTF
.	TRBV15	TRBJ2-7	TRBD2	TGTGCCACCCGGAGGGAAGCGGGAGGAACACACAAGTACGAGCAGTACTTC	CATRREAGGTHKYEQYF
.	TRBV6-6	TRBJ2-2	.	TGTGCCAGCAGTGGGGAAGGCACCGGGGAGCTGTTTTTT	CASSGEGTGELFF
few	TRBV13	TRBJ2-1	TRBD2	TGTGCCAGCAGCCCCTCGGGACTAGCGGGAGGGTACAATGAGCAGTTCTTC	CASSPSGLAGGYNEQFF
few	TRBV11-1	TRBJ2-7	TRBD2	TGTGCCAGCAGCTTACGGGACTATGGTGCGTTGGGGCAGTACTTC	CASSLRDYGALGQYF
few	TRBV7-3	TRBJ2-6	.	TGTGCCAGCAGCTTCTCCATCTCTGGGGCCAACGTCCTGACTTTC	CASSFSISGANVLTF
.	TRBV7-2	TRBJ2-7	TRBD2	TGTGCCAGCAGCTACCGCGGGGGGAACGAGCAGTACTTC	CASSYRGGNEQYF
.	TRBV7-3	TRBJ2-7	.	TGTGCCAGCAGCACCGGGAACGGCGAGCAGTACTTC	CASSTGNGEQYF
few	TRBV28	TRBJ1-1	.	TGTGCCAGCAGTTACATTTTCGCGGGGGGCTGGAGAGCTTTCTTT	CASSYIFAGGWRAFF
many	TRBV4-3	TRBJ2-3	TRBD2	TGCGCCAGCAGCCAAGAAGTCGGGAGGGCCATCATTTACACAGATACGCAGTATTTT	CASSQEVGRAIIYTDTQYF
.	TRBV29-1	TRBJ2-7	.	TGCAGCGTTCAGACCGGCTACGAGCAGTACTTC	CSVQTGYEQYF
.	TRBV4-1	TRBJ2-7	.	TGCGCCAGCAGCCAAGATCGGGCTAGCCCGCGGAACGAGCAGTACTTC	CASSQDRASPRNEQYF
.	TRBV4-1	TRBJ2-1	TRBD1	TGCGCCAGCAGCCAAGATAGGAAACAGGGGGGTAATGAGCAGCTCTTC	CASSQDRKQGGNEQLF
many	TRBV20-1	TRBJ1-4	.	TGCAGTGCTAGCGGACCCTTCCCGGAAAAACTGTTTTTT	CSASGPFPEKLFF
.	TRBV6-5	TRBJ1-1	.	TGTGCCAGCAGTTACTCGGAGTTATGGTCGAACACTGAAGCTTTCTTT	CASSYSELWSNTEAFF
.	TRBV4-1	TRBJ2-7	.	TGCGCCAGCAGCCGGGGGGCCGGGACAGAGGGGTACTACGAGCAGTACTTC	CASSRGAGTEGYYEQYF
.	TRBV11-3	TRBJ2-5	.	TGTGCCAGCAGCTTAGATGCGTGGGAGAAGGAGACCCAGTACTTC	CASSLDAWEKETQYF
.	TRBV28	TRBJ1-4	.	TGTGCCAGCAATAGTCCCGGACGGAGTAATGAAAAACTGTTTTTT	CASNSPGRSNEKLFF
few	TRBV4-1	TRBJ2-1	.	TGCGCCAGCAGCCAAGCGGGAGTAAGCAATGAGCAGTTCTTC	CASSQAGVSNEQFF
many	TRBV27	TRBJ2-1	TRBD2	TGTGCCAGCAGTTTACCTTCCGCCGGGACTACCCTCTACAATGAGCAGTTCTTC	CASSLPSAGTTLYNEQFF
few	TRBV28	TRBJ2-3	TRBD1	TGTGCCAGCAGGGGACAGGGGGTAACAGATACGCAGTATTTT	CASRGQGVTDTQYF
few	TRBV4-1	TRBJ2-3	.	TGCGCCAGCAGCCAAGTCTCGGGCCGGGACCAGTATTTT	CASSQVSGRDQYF
.	TRBV7-2	TRBJ2-7	.	TGTGCCAGCAGCTCATTCCTAAAGGGCCCCTACGAGCAGTACTTC	CASSSFLKGPYEQYF
many	TRBV20-1	TRBJ2-3	TRBD2	TGCAGTGCTAGAGCTAGACTAGCGGGCCAGAACACAGATACGCAGTATTTT	CSARARLAGQNTDTQYF
once	TRBV7-2	TRBJ2-3	TRBD2	TGTGCCAGTAGTATATCGTCGGGAGGAACGACAGATACGCAGTATTTT	CASSISSGGTTDTQYF
many	TRBV7-9	TRBJ1-5	.	TGTGCCAGCACCCAACAGGCGGATCAGCCCCAGCATTTT	CASTQQADQPQHF
once	TRBV7-3	TRBJ2-3	.	TGTGCCAGCCCCGGGTTGACAGCCACAGATACGCAGTATTTT	CASPGLTATDTQYF
.	TRBV20-1	TRBJ1-2	.	TGCAGTACTAGATCCAGGGAGGAAGTCTATGGCTACACCTTC	CSTRSREEVYGYTF
few	TRBV20-1	TRBJ2-7	TRBD2	TGCAGGGGGACTAGCGGGGACTCCTACGAGCAGTACTTC	CRGTSGDSYEQYF
few	TRBV7-2	TRBJ2-3	TRBD1	TGTGCCAGCAGCCAAGAGCCAGGGGACAGGGGGACAGATACGCAGTATTTT	CASSQEPGDRGTDTQYF
many	TRBV6-2/TRBV6-3	TRBJ1-5	.	TGTGCCAGCAGGGACAGACTTAATCAGCCCCAGCATTTT	CASRDRLNQPQHF